This TCR beta chain was identified during a study of CD8+CD57+ T cells in acquired aplastic anemia. As for the study in general: Sorted CD4+ plus CD8+ cells gave DNA averaging around 3 ug. CD4+ cells from healthy donors averaged about 10.8 million reads. Overall study results and limits: Significant differences in CD8+ Simpson's diversity were not observed between patients and controls.

Profiles of TCR beta VDJ and CDR3 were generated from a genomic DNA template. TCRdb used MiXCR to reprocess the reads, holding one entry per CDR3 protein. The repertoire holds some 200,000 distinct CDR3 sequences, with roughly 35% as singletons. This clonotype rates as medium-sized. Its antigen is as yet unknown. The sample taken for sequencing was sorted CD4+, CD8+, or CD8+CD57+ T cells (not recorded which) from PBMCs. The origin of this receptor is a human donor in good health, serving as a control.

CDR3 loop: CASNLNTEAFF. The CDR3 nucleotides read TGTGCCAGCAACCTGAACACTGAAGCTTTCTTT. This sequence joins TRBV2 and TRBJ1-1; no firm D call. V dropped 7 bases and J dropped 0 bases, with 3 bases sitting between them. CDR3 size: 11 residues. Germline lookup yields CDR1 SNHLY and CDR2 FYNNEI.